This T cell receptor beta chain was identified in a study of breast tumors, draining lymph nodes, adjacent tissues. Via MiXCR, TCRdb re-called the multiplex PCR reads, giving one row per CDR3 protein. The repertoire holds some 47,000 distinct CDR3 sequences, with under 55% as singletons. General study results and limits: Data fit most tumor T cells coming from lymph node, expanding in tumor.

This clonotype was seen at least ten times. What it binds is unknown. Deletions cut 6 bases from V and 4 bases from J, with 17 bases between. The CDR3 runs to 15 residues. This TCR came from a female donor with breast cancer. Some clones in this sample may be carry-over from other donors' samples. The sample comprised breast tumor tissue. J is TRBJ2-3 and V is TRBV12-3 or TRBV12-4, with D maybe TRBD1 (5 bases). The CDR3 protein is CASRARRLQADTQYF. DNA of the CDR3: TGTGCCAGCAGGGCTAGAAGGTTACAGGCAGATACGCAGTATTTT.